This passage covers 28 T cell receptor beta chains from one sample sequenced in a study of OX40 agonist ivuxolimab in advanced cancers. Repertoires were generated with immunoSEQ multiplex PCR, while TCRdb's copy carries only in-frame clones and drops some. Of 23,000 or so clones listed, 83% are singletons. The sample consisted of CD4+ or CD8+ T cells sorted from blood, taken in a trial of the OX40 agonist ivuxolimab. Every receptor here comes from an adult with an advanced solid tumor such as melanoma, head and neck, liver or kidney cancer.

This clone was seen once. This chain connects TRBV27 to TRBJ2-3; TRBD2 agrees at 9 bases. Trimming at V came to 3 bases and at J to 5 bases, leaving 6 bases not matched to a gene. The CDR3 is made up of 15 amino acids. CDR1 is MNHEY, CDR2 SMNVEV, per germline (reference sequence). This CDR3 is CASSFLAGPGDTQYF. CDR3 in DNA: TGTGCCAGCAGTTTTCTAGCGGGGCCCGGAGATACGCAGTATTTT.

The chain carries TRBV7-2 and TRBJ1-6, with D perhaps matching TRBD1 (5 bases). The CDR3 spans 14 residues. Per germline, CDR1 SGHTA and CDR2 FQGNSA. The germline V and J ends were trimmed by 6 bases and 9 bases, with 15 bases remaining between them. The CDR3 spells CASSPRRGVSPLHF. For the CDR3, the DNA is TGTGCCAGCAGTCCACGACGGGGGGTTTCACCCCTCCACTTT.

The chain employs TRBV6-1 and TRBJ1-5; D remains ambiguous. V gave up 0 bases and J gave up 2 bases, with 8 bases separating them. The CDR3 totals 15 residues. Germline V lookup: CDR1 MNHNS, CDR2 SASEGT. CDR3 nucleotide sequence: TGTGCCAGCAGTGAAGCGGAGGAGGGCAATCAGCCCCAGCATTTT. Translating gives CASSEAEEGNQPQHF.

The V gene is TRBV29-1, the J gene TRBJ1-2, with a tentative D call TRBD1 (6 bases). The V gene lost 6 bases and the J gene lost 4 bases, with 18 bases spanning the gap. CDR1 SQVTM and CDR2 ANQGSEA come from the germline V gene. CDR3 length equals 14 residues. CDR3 loop: CSVRSTGTSYGYTF. CDR3 coding DNA: TGCAGCGTGAGGAGTACAGGGACTTCCTATGGCTACACCTTC.

This clone has more than one count but fewer than ten. This chain connects TRBV6-5 to TRBJ2-7; no clear D gene. Trimming stripped 6 bases from V and 0 bases from J, with 9 bases between. Germline CDR1 and CDR2: MNHEY and SVGAGI. The CDR3 spans 13 residues. CDR3 residues: CASSLSLSYEQYF. CDR3 in DNA: TGTGCCAGCAGCCTGTCACTCTCCTACGAGCAGTACTTC.

The gene calls are TRBV7-2 and TRBJ1-1; the D is unclear. With 5 bases removed from V and 1 base from J, the gap between germline ends came to 14 bases. This CDR3 contains 15 residues. Per the germline V gene, CDR1 is SGHTA and CDR2 is FQGNSA. The CDR3 nucleotides read TGTGCCAGCAGCCCTCTAATTATGGCGAACACTGAAGCTTTCTTT. Translation gives CASSPLIMANTEAFF. The full variable domain, in which reference TRBV7-2 and TRBJ1-1 provide the parts outside the CDR3, is GAGVSQSPSNKVTEKGKDVELRCDPISGHTALYWYRQSLGQGLEFLIYFQGNSAPDKSGLPSDRFSAERTGGSVSTLTIQRTQQEDSAVYLCASSPLIMANTEAFFGQGTRLTVV.

The CDR3 spells CASSFGGWEAFF. As DNA, the CDR3 is TGTGCCAGCAGCTTTGGGGGTTGGGAAGCTTTCTTT. This chain joins TRBV7-9 and TRBJ1-1; D may be TRBD1 (5 bases). CDR3 length: 12 residues. The germline V and J ends were trimmed by 3 bases and 8 bases, with 10 bases remaining between them. Germline V gene data show CDR1 as SEHNR and CDR2 as FQNEAQ (reference sequence).

The V and J genes are TRBV13 and TRBJ2-5; 8 bases map to TRBD2. Germline V gives CDR1 PRHDT, CDR2 FYEKMQ (reference sequence). This CDR3 is 14 amino acids long. The V segment lost 5 bases and the J segment 2 bases; nucleotides outside the gene matches: 4. This CDR3 reads CASSPRGAQETQYF. CDR3 bases: TGTGCCAGCAGCCCGCGGGGGGCGCAAGAGACCCAGTACTTC.

V is TRBV9 and J is TRBJ2-7; D is perhaps TRBD2 (6 bases). The V end lost 0 bases, the J end lost 1 base, and 11 bases lay between the germline ends. CDR3 size: 15 residues. Germline V gene data show CDR1 as SGDLS and CDR2 as YYNGEE. The CDR3 region has the DNA TGTGCCAGCAGCGTAGGGGGAGGCTTTTCCTACGAGCAGTACTTC. Amino acids: CASSVGGGFSYEQYF.

This clone is judged medium-sized (0.01 to 0.1%). V is TRBV4-2 and J is TRBJ1-4, with D unresolved. Germline lookup yields CDR1 LGHNA and CDR2 YNFKEQ. This CDR3 spans 17 amino acids. Trimming cost V 2 bases and J 4 bases, with 17 bases left between them. The CDR3 DNA is TGTGCCAGCAGCCAAAGAACCGCACCCGTGGGTAATGAAAAACTGTTTTTT. Protein: CASSQRTAPVGNEKLFF.

The genes are TRBV6-6 and TRBJ1-2; the D gene is possibly TRBD1 (6 bases). The CDR3 sequence is 16 residues long. Germline CDR1 is MNHNY and CDR2 is SVGAGI (reference sequence). Trimming removed 5 bases from V and 2 bases from J, with 18 bases in between. For the CDR3, the DNA is TGTGCCAGCAGTACCACAGGGATCAAGGTCAACTATGGCTACACCTTC. Translation gives CASSTTGIKVNYGYTF.

The genes are TRBV7-2 and TRBJ1-1; the D gene is possibly TRBD1 (5 bases). Trimming removed 1 base at V and 2 bases at J, with 14 bases between. Germline CDR1 reads SGHTA; CDR2 reads FQGNSA. CDR3 length equals 16 residues. The CDR3 nucleotides are TGTGCCAGCAGCTTAGAAAGATATAGGGGTAACACTGAAGCTTTCTTT. It codes for CASSLERYRGNTEAFF.

The chain has TRBV20-1 and TRBJ1-1; unclear D gene. Trimming shortened V by 5 bases and J by 10 bases, and 5 bases separated the two germline ends. Germline V gene sequence: CDR1 DFQATT, CDR2 SNEGSKA (reference sequence). The CDR3 consists of 8 residues. CDR3 DNA: TGCAGTGCTGGCGGAGCTTTCTTT. This sequence encodes CSAGGAFF.

V is TRBV7-6 and J is TRBJ2-3, with D maybe TRBD1 (6 bases). The ends were cut back, 3 bases at V and 0 bases at J, with 13 bases in the middle. The CDR3 contains 16 residues. CDR1 is SGHVS and CDR2 is FNYEAQ in the germline V gene. CDR3 sequence: CASSFLSDSSTDTQYF. The CDR3 DNA sequence: TGTGCCAGCAGCTTCTTATCGGACAGCAGCACAGATACGCAGTATTTT.

This sequence joins TRBV27 and TRBJ2-7; no clear D. CDR1 is MNHEY and CDR2 is SMNVEV in the germline V gene (reference sequence). Trimming pared 0 bases from V and 0 bases from J, leaving 3 bases between. This CDR3 spans 13 amino acids. The CDR3 sequence is CASSLSRSYEQYF. The DNA of the CDR3 is TGTGCCAGCAGTTTATCTCGCTCCTACGAGCAGTACTTC.

The V call is TRBV7-9, the J call TRBJ1-5; possible D gene TRBD1, 5 bases. V dropped 2 bases and J dropped 2 bases, with 10 bases sitting between them. This CDR3 is 15 amino acids long. CDR1 and CDR2 from the germline V gene are SEHNR and FQNEAQ (reference sequence). CDR3 bases: TGTGCCAGCAGCTTATCGGCAGGGCGCAATCAGCCCCAGCATTTT. The encoded protein is CASSLSAGRNQPQHF.

The rearrangement links TRBV7-9 to TRBJ2-5; unclear D gene. Trimming pared 7 bases from V and 5 bases from J, leaving 14 bases between. Germline lookup yields CDR1 SEHNR and CDR2 FQNEAQ (reference sequence). The CDR3 covers 13 residues. The CDR3, as DNA: TGTGCCAGCACCCAGCGACCGGCCGAGACCCAGTACTTC. Amino acids: CASTQRPAETQYF.

V gene TRBV19 combines with J gene TRBJ1-1; 7 nucleotides agree with TRBD1. V lost 8 bases to trimming and J lost 3 bases; unmatched junction nucleotides: 3. CDR1 LNHDA and CDR2 SQIVND come from the germline V gene (reference sequence). This CDR3 has 12 amino acids. CDR3 residues: CASYDRDTEAFF. Here the CDR3 DNA reads TGTGCCAGTTATGACAGGGACACTGAAGCTTTCTTT.

This sequence joins TRBV5-1 and TRBJ2-7, with TRBD1 as a possible D gene (5 bases). CDR3 length: 14 amino acids. V gave up 0 bases and J gave up 5 bases, with 12 bases separating them. Germline V gives CDR1 SGHRS, CDR2 YFSETQ. CDR3 sequence: CASSLGQGQDEQYF. DNA of the CDR3: TGCGCCAGCAGCTTGGGGCAGGGCCAGGACGAGCAGTACTTC.

The J gene is TRBJ2-3, the V gene TRBV9; 9 positions match TRBD1. Germline loops: CDR1 SGDLS, CDR2 YYNGEE. This CDR3 is 16 amino acids long. V trimming: 5 bases; J trimming: 2 bases; junction bases outside the gene matches: 9. DNA of the CDR3: TGTGCCAGCAGTAAACAGGGGGCGCGGTCCACAGATACGCAGTATTTT. Its protein product is CASSKQGARSTDTQYF.

This rearrangement joins TRBV4-3 to TRBJ1-2; D perhaps matches TRBD1 (5 bases). The length of the CDR3 is 14 residues. V was trimmed by 3 bases and J by 8 bases, leaving 16 bases between them. Germline V gene data show CDR1 as LGHNA and CDR2 as YSLEER. The CDR3 sequence is CASSHGTQGLGYTF. As DNA, the CDR3 is TGCGCCAGCAGCCACGGAACCCAGGGCTTGGGCTACACCTTC.

The rearrangement joins TRBV6-6 to TRBJ2-7; D is unresolved. CDR1 MNHNY and CDR2 SVGAGI come from the germline V gene (reference sequence). V was clipped by 3 bases and J by 4 bases, with 13 bases between them. The CDR3 runs to 14 residues. The CDR3 coding sequence is TGTGCCAGCAGTTATGGGCGGAAACCGTACGAGCAGTACTTC. The encoded protein is CASSYGRKPYEQYF.

V gene TRBV9 combines with J gene TRBJ1-1; D ambiguous. This CDR3 is 13 amino acids long. Germline CDR1 SGDLS, CDR2 YYNGEE. The ends were cut back, 0 bases at V and 7 bases at J, with 10 bases in the middle. The CDR3 region has the DNA TGTGCCAGCAGCGTAGAGGGTTGGGGTGAAGCTTTCTTT. This encodes CASSVEGWGEAFF.

This rearrangement joins TRBV11-3 to TRBJ2-1; no reliable D call. The ends were cut back, 4 bases at V and 8 bases at J, with 9 bases in the middle. Germline V gene sequence: CDR1 SGHNT, CDR2 YENEEA. The CDR3 runs to 12 residues. DNA for the CDR3: TGTGCCAGCAGCTCCTCTGGCTATGAGCAGTTCTTC. Translating it yields CASSSSGYEQFF.

The chain couples TRBV10-2 to TRBJ1-1; possible D gene TRBD1, 6 bases. V was cut by 6 bases and J by 1 base, with 9 bases left in between. The germline V gene encodes CDR1 WSHSY and CDR2 SAAADI. This CDR3 is 13 amino acids long. In nucleotides, the CDR3 is TGCGCCAGCAGAAGGGGGACGAACACTGAAGCTTTCTTT. This codes for CASRRGTNTEAFF.

V usage is TRBV5-1 and J usage is TRBJ2-3; D is unresolved. Trimming shortened V by 0 bases and J by 2 bases, and 7 bases separated the two germline ends. Looked up from germline, CDR1 is SGHRS and CDR2 is YFSETQ. CDR3 size: 14 residues. CDR3 nucleotides: TGCGCCAGCAGCTTGGTGGGCATCACAGATACGCAGTATTTT. Translating it yields CASSLVGITDTQYF.

The chain is built from TRBV5-1 and TRBJ2-7; the D gene is possibly TRBD2 (5 bases). There are 15 residues in the CDR3. V lost 3 bases to trimming and J lost 0 bases, with 13 bases between them. The V gene's germline CDR1 is SGHRS and CDR2 YFSETQ. The CDR3 reads CASSSSGRGSYEQYF. As DNA, the CDR3 is TGCGCCAGCAGCTCAAGCGGCCGGGGCTCCTACGAGCAGTACTTC.

V is TRBV7-9 and J is TRBJ2-5, with TRBD1 matching over 7 bases. Losses at the gene ends were 10 bases for V and 2 bases for J; bases not matched to a gene: 7. Germline lookup yields CDR1 SEHNR and CDR2 FQNEAQ (reference sequence). There are 13 residues in the CDR3. CDR3 in amino acids: CAIPGTDQETQYF. The CDR3 DNA is TGTGCCATCCCGGGGACAGATCAAGAGACCCAGTACTTC. Full variable domain (outside the CDR3, taken from reference TRBV7-9 and TRBJ2-5): DTGVSQNPRHKITKRGQNVTFRCDPISEHNRLYWYRQTLGQGPEFLTYFQNEAQLEKSRLLSDRFSAERPKGSFSTLEIQRTEQGDSAMYLCAIPGTDQETQYFGPGTRLLVL.